One and the same sample provided the 11 T cell receptor beta chains below, sequenced in a study of cytomegalovirus exposure and HLA in healthy donors. Primers included in the PCR were 60 Vbeta and 13 Jbeta primers. Repertoires were generated with immunoSEQ multiplex PCR, while TCRdb's copy carries only in-frame clones and drops some. The repertoire holds about 190,000 clones, with roughly 80% as singletons. The sequencing sample was made of PBMCs. These receptors all stem from a male donor in good health and CMV-seronegative.

V is TRBV4-3 and J is TRBJ1-6; a weak D match, TRBD1 (6 bases). The V end lost 4 bases, the J end lost 6 bases, and 7 bases lay between the germline ends. This CDR3 is built from 13 residues. Germline V gives CDR1 LGHNA, CDR2 YSLEER. CDR3 protein: CASSRTANSPLHF. The CDR3 nucleotides read TGCGCCAGCAGCCGGACAGCTAATTCACCCCTCCACTTT.

V gene TRBV4-1 combines with J gene TRBJ2-1; 11 bases fit TRBD2. CDR1 is MGHRA and CDR2 is YSYEKL in the germline V gene. The V gene end was trimmed by 4 bases and the J gene end by 9 bases; junction bases not matched to a gene: 29. CDR3 length: 22 residues. DNA of the CDR3: TGCGCCAGCAGCCCCCTGGGGCAGGTTGGACTAGCGGGCGGTCGAAATTTACGTGAGCAGTTCTTC. This gives the protein CASSPLGQVGLAGGRNLREQFF.

Here the CDR3 reads CASRTPINYGYTF. DNA of the CDR3: TGTGCCAGCAGGACTCCAATAAACTATGGCTACACCTTC. The chain employs TRBV6-6 and TRBJ1-2; D is ambiguous. CDR1 and CDR2 from the germline V gene are MNHNY and SVGAGI (reference sequence). This CDR3 has 13 residues. V dropped 6 bases and J dropped 2 bases, with 10 bases sitting between them.

This chain uses TRBV21-1 with TRBJ2-5; the table's D call TRBD2 went unverified against the DNA. TRBV21-1 is a recognized pseudogene. This CDR3 is built from 13 residues. The CDR3 DNA reads as TGTGCCAGCAGCTCTACGGAGCAAGAGACCCAGTACTTC. This encodes CASSSTEQETQYF.

CDR3 amino acids: CASSPFRGMGETQYF. The CDR3 coding sequence is TGTGCCAGTAGTCCGTTCCGCGGGATGGGGGAGACCCAGTACTTC. The chain has TRBV19 and TRBJ2-5, with D perhaps TRBD2 (6 bases). The CDR3 contains 15 residues. Trimming took 5 bases from V and 5 from J, leaving 18 bases between them. Looked up from germline, CDR1 is LNHDA and CDR2 is SQIVND (reference sequence). The variable domain in full, with the rest retrieved from reference TRBV19 and TRBJ2-5, is DGGITQSPKYLFRKEGQNVTLSCEQNLNHDAMYWYRQDPGQGLRLIYYSQIVNDFQKGDIAEGYSVSREKKESFPLTVTSAQKNPTAFYLCASSPFRGMGETQYFGPGTRLLVL.

As concerns this clone: The sample has other DNA sequences that encode this CDR3 too. The chain is built from TRBV9 and TRBJ2-3; 7 nucleotides align to TRBD2. Germline CDR1 SGDLS, CDR2 YYNGEE. The CDR3 runs 15 residues. V trimming: 0 bases; J trimming: 0 bases; junction bases outside the gene matches: 1. The CDR3 DNA follows: TGTGCCAGCAGCGTAGGAGCGGGGAGCACAGATACGCAGTATTTT. This codes for CASSVGAGSTDTQYF.

The CDR3 region is CASSRLAGGLDTGELFF. CDR3 nucleotide sequence: TGTGCCAGCAGCCGACTAGCGGGGGGGCTCGACACCGGGGAGCTGTTTTTT. The chain carries TRBV5-4 and TRBJ2-2; 14 bases fit TRBD2. Trimming removed 4 bases from V and 3 bases from J; junction bases left unmatched: 5. There are 17 residues in the CDR3. Germline V CDR1 and CDR2: SGHNT, YYREEE (reference sequence).

The rearrangement uses TRBV27 and TRBJ2-3, with D maybe TRBD1 (7 bases). Germline CDR1 reads MNHEY; CDR2 reads SMNVEV (reference sequence). The CDR3 extends over 17 amino acids. V was pared by 1 base and J by 1 base, with 15 bases between. DNA of the CDR3: TGTGCCAGCAGTTTATTCCAGGGGGGTGTGGGCACAGATACGCAGTATTTT. Translating gives CASSLFQGGVGTDTQYF.

This chain uses TRBV6-5 with TRBJ1-2; D uncertain. V lost 2 bases to trimming and J lost 4 bases, with 11 bases between them. Germline CDR1 and CDR2: MNHEY and SVGAGI. The CDR3 extends over 14 amino acids. The CDR3 region is CASSYGPGGYGYTF. CDR3 coding DNA: TGTGCCAGCAGTTACGGCCCAGGAGGCTATGGCTACACCTTC.

The chain recombines TRBV4-2 with TRBJ2-7; TRBD2 matches at 8 bases. Trimming cost V 0 bases and J 4 bases; bases outside gene matches: 14. Germline CDR1 is LGHNA and CDR2 is YNFKEQ. The CDR3 runs to 18 residues. The CDR3 reads CASSQDPGGAGGAYEQYF. The CDR3 nucleotides are TGTGCCAGCAGCCAAGACCCCGGTGGGGCGGGAGGTGCGTACGAGCAGTACTTC.

The chain joins TRBV5-1 to TRBJ2-7; 13 positions match TRBD2. Germline trimming cut 3 bases from V and 6 bases from J; bases unmatched to any gene: 12. There are 17 residues in the CDR3. Germline values: CDR1 SGHRS, CDR2 YFSETQ. The chain's CDR3 is CASSSVLTSGGASEQYF. The CDR3 DNA is TGCGCCAGCAGCTCGGTCCTCACTAGCGGGGGGGCCTCCGAGCAGTACTTC.